This passage covers 27 T cell receptor beta chains from one sample sequenced in a study of graft-versus-host responses after intestinal transplantation. Researchers processed graft tissue to release intraepithelial and lamina propria lymphocytes. The data were produced by immunoSEQ multiplex PCR, yet TCRdb's version contains in-frame clones alone and is incomplete. The sample has 35,000 to 40,000 clones, 87% seen once. Sequences were derived from ileum tissue, sampled around seven months after intestinal transplant. The receptors were gathered from a human patient who received an intestinal transplant, so some T cells may come from the graft donor.

This sequence joins TRBV4-2 and TRBJ1-5; no clear D gene. From germline, CDR1 is LGHNA and CDR2 YNFKEQ. The CDR3 has 12 amino acids. The V gene lost 0 bases and the J gene lost 8 bases, with 5 bases spanning the gap. CDR3: CASSQEGKPQHF. The CDR3 nucleotides are TGTGCCAGCAGCCAAGAGGGAAAGCCCCAGCATTTT.

The gene calls are TRBV2 and TRBJ2-7; D ambiguous. Germline values: CDR1 SNHLY, CDR2 FYNNEI. V was clipped by 5 bases and J by 6 bases, with 8 bases between them. The CDR3 has 11 amino acids. CDR3 residues: CASSPLGEQYF. The CDR3 DNA is TGTGCCAGCAGTCCATTGGGCGAGCAGTACTTC.

The V and J genes are TRBV5-1 and TRBJ1-1; D may be TRBD1 (6 bases). This CDR3 has 14 residues. Per germline, CDR1 SGHRS and CDR2 YFSETQ. V lost 3 bases, J lost 3 bases, and 12 bases lay in between. CDR3 in amino acids: CASSSTGLDTEAFF. In DNA form, the CDR3 reads TGCGCCAGCAGCTCCACAGGGTTGGACACTGAAGCTTTCTTT. Using reference TRBV5-1 and TRBJ1-1 for the parts outside the CDR3, the full variable domain is KAGVTQTPRYLIKTRGQQVTLSCSPISGHRSVSWYQQTPGQGLQFLFEYFSETQRNKGNFPGRFSGRQFSNSRSEMNVSTLELGDSALYLCASSSTGLDTEAFFGQGTRLTVV.

The table lists this clone with a few counts. The chain carries TRBV7-9 and TRBJ2-7; 7 bases line up with TRBD1. Per the germline V gene, CDR1 is SEHNR and CDR2 is FQNEAQ (reference sequence). This CDR3 region has 15 residues. The V gene end was trimmed by 3 bases and the J gene end by 2 bases; junction bases not matched to a gene: 7. DNA for the CDR3: TGTGCCAGCAGCTTGTCAGGGGGTCTGGCCTACGAGCAGTACTTC. Translating gives CASSLSGGLAYEQYF.

About this clone itself: The sample carries other DNA sequences with the same CDR3. The J gene is TRBJ2-7, the V gene TRBV10-3; D is uncertain. The CDR3 contains 12 residues. V was cut by 0 bases and J by 4 bases, with 4 bases left in between. CDR1 is ENHRY, CDR2 SYGVKD, per germline. DNA for the CDR3: TGTGCCATCAGTGAGTCGGGGTACGAGCAGTACTTC. Translated, it gives CAISESGYEQYF.

V usage is TRBV9 and J usage is TRBJ2-7; 7 nucleotides agree with TRBD2. Germline V CDR1 and CDR2: SGDLS, YYNGEE. The V segment lost 3 bases and the J segment 4 bases; nucleotides outside the gene matches: 13. This CDR3 has 16 residues. The CDR3 sequence: CASSAASSGPYYEQYF. The CDR3 nucleotides read TGTGCCAGCAGCGCCGCTTCTAGCGGTCCTTATTACGAGCAGTACTTC.

This chain connects TRBV6-6 to TRBJ2-3, with D maybe TRBD2 (5 bases). The CDR3 length is 13 residues. Trimming stripped 2 bases from V and 6 bases from J, with 9 bases between. Germline V gene lookup returns CDR1 MNHNY and CDR2 SVGAGI (reference sequence). CDR3 coding DNA: TGTGCCAGCAGTTACGACGGGGTCGATACGCAGTATTTT. Its translation is CASSYDGVDTQYF.

The chain employs TRBV2 and TRBJ2-7; TRBD2 aligns across 14 bases. CDR1 and CDR2 (germline): SNHLY, FYNNEI. The V segment lost 7 bases and the J segment 0 bases; nucleotides outside the gene matches: 2. The CDR3 covers 15 residues. The CDR3 DNA sequence: TGTGCCAGCAAGGGGACTAGCGGGAGCTCCTACGAGCAGTACTTC. Protein product: CASKGTSGSSYEQYF.

This clone was seen a handful of times. The chain couples TRBV5-1 to TRBJ2-1; TRBD1 aligns across 11 bases. The germline V gene encodes CDR1 SGHRS and CDR2 YFSETQ. Germline trimming cut 7 bases from V and 6 bases from J; bases unmatched to any gene: 6. The CDR3 is 14 residues long. In DNA, the CDR3 is TGCGCCAGCTCCGCCGGGACAGGGGGCAATGAGCAGTTCTTC. Residues: CASSAGTGGNEQFF.

The CDR3 loop reads CASSERLRTGGLGNQPQHF. The CDR3, as DNA: TGTGCCAGCAGTGAACGGCTCCGGACAGGGGGCCTGGGCAATCAGCCCCAGCATTTT. V is TRBV2 and J is TRBJ1-5; TRBD1 aligns across 11 bases. The V segment lost 2 bases and the J segment 2 bases; nucleotides outside the gene matches: 11. The CDR3 consists of 19 residues. CDR1 and CDR2 (germline): SNHLY, FYNNEI.

This chain connects TRBV28 to TRBJ2-2; a weak D match, TRBD2 (8 bases). Germline assignment: CDR1 MDHEN and CDR2 SYDVKM. This CDR3 is built from 18 residues. Trimming took off 7 bases at V and 6 bases at J, with 27 bases between the two ends. CDR3: CASMRDQGGPRGAGELFF. The CDR3 bases are TGTGCCAGCATGAGGGATCAGGGGGGCCCGCGGGGGGCCGGGGAGCTGTTTTTT.

The CDR3 sequence: CASSEGQAVRYNEQFF. The CDR3 DNA is TGTGCCAGCAGTGAAGGACAGGCGGTCAGGTACAATGAGCAGTTCTTC. The chain joins TRBV6-1 to TRBJ2-1; D may be TRBD1 (6 bases). Looked up from germline, CDR1 is MNHNS and CDR2 is SASEGT. V lost 1 base and J 4 bases, leaving 14 bases between the germline ends. There are 16 residues in the CDR3.

The chain recombines TRBV28 with TRBJ2-2, with D perhaps matching TRBD2 (6 bases). The CDR3 contains 15 residues. With 8 bases removed from V and 3 bases from J, the gap between germline ends came to 16 bases. Germline V gives CDR1 MDHEN, CDR2 SYDVKM. This CDR3 reads CASCMAGGDTGELFF. In DNA form, the CDR3 reads TGTGCCAGCTGCATGGCGGGCGGGGACACCGGGGAGCTGTTTTTT.

The J gene is TRBJ2-5, the V gene TRBV7-8, with a possible D match to TRBD1 (6 bases). The CDR3 has 16 amino acids. Germline lookup yields CDR1 SGHVS and CDR2 FQNEAQ. Between the trimmed V and J ends, which lost 5 bases and 1 base, there was a span of 17 bases. DNA for the CDR3: TGTGCCAGCAGCGAAGGGTTTCCGGACAGCCAAGAGACCCAGTACTTC. Amino acid sequence: CASSEGFPDSQETQYF.

The V call is TRBV7-9, the J call TRBJ1-5; D not resolved. The CDR3 has 15 residues. V lost 5 bases and J lost 4, with 15 bases in between. Germline-derived CDR1 and CDR2 are SEHNR and FQNEAQ (reference sequence). The CDR3 spells CASSPGRRPNQPQHF. The CDR3 region has the DNA TGTGCCAGCAGCCCCGGACGGAGACCTAATCAGCCCCAGCATTTT.

The gene calls are TRBV10-3 and TRBJ1-1, with D possibly being TRBD1 (6 bases). Germline lookup yields CDR1 ENHRY and CDR2 SYGVKD. Trimming took 4 bases from V and 4 from J, leaving 16 bases between them. The CDR3 covers 15 residues. This CDR3 is CAISVYREVSTEAFF. CDR3 DNA sequence: TGTGCCATCAGTGTGTACAGGGAGGTAAGCACTGAAGCTTTCTTT.

This rearrangement joins TRBV27 to TRBJ2-1; D uncertain. This CDR3 has 13 amino acids. The germline V and J ends were trimmed by 6 bases and 3 bases, with 9 bases remaining between them. Germline CDR1 is MNHEY and CDR2 is SMNVEV (reference sequence). CDR3 DNA: TGTGCCAGCAGGGAAGGATACTACAATGAGCAGTTCTTC. Translation: CASREGYYNEQFF.

This clone was counted between two and nine times. The chain joins TRBV5-1 to TRBJ2-7; D may be TRBD2 (6 bases). Trimming shortened V by 4 bases and J by 3 bases, and 20 bases separated the two germline ends. The CDR3 sequence is 16 residues long. Germline assignment: CDR1 SGHRS and CDR2 YFSETQ. The CDR3 loop is CASSKGLRGNNYEQYF. For the CDR3, the DNA is TGCGCCAGCAGCAAGGGACTCCGGGGTAACAACTACGAGCAGTACTTC.

The chain joins TRBV27 to TRBJ1-1; D is undetermined. Germline V gene lookup returns CDR1 MNHEY and CDR2 SMNVEV (reference sequence). The CDR3 length is 14 residues. Between the trimmed V and J ends, which lost 2 bases and 0 bases, there was a span of 7 bases. CDR3 protein: CASSLGLMNTEAFF. In DNA, the CDR3 is TGTGCCAGCAGTTTAGGTTTGATGAACACTGAAGCTTTCTTT.

This clone was counted a few times. The same CDR3 arises from other DNA sequences in this sample as well. This chain joins TRBV5-6 and TRBJ1-2, with 8 bases that match TRBD1. The CDR3 contains 13 residues. CDR1 is SGHDT, CDR2 YYEEEE, per germline. The V gene end was trimmed by 4 bases and the J gene end by 7 bases; junction bases not matched to a gene: 6. The CDR3 DNA is TGTGCCAGCAGCGCTACAGGGGGACCTGGCTACACCTTC. Translating it yields CASSATGGPGYTF.

This chain joins TRBV5-4 and TRBJ2-7; weak D call: TRBD1 (5 bases). V lost 4 bases and J 6 bases, leaving 14 bases between the germline ends. The CDR3 spans 13 residues. CDR1 SGHNT and CDR2 YYREEE come from the germline V gene (reference sequence). CDR3 in amino acids: CASSPGRAFEQYF. DNA of the CDR3: TGTGCCAGCAGCCCTGGCAGGGCTTTCGAGCAGTACTTC.

The chain couples TRBV18 to TRBJ1-5; D is uncertain. The V gene lost 4 bases and the J gene lost 5 bases, with 9 bases spanning the gap. CDR3 size: 13 residues. Per the germline V gene, CDR1 is KGHSH and CDR2 is LQKENI. CDR3 DNA sequence: TGTGCCAGCTCACAGGGTATTTATCAGCCCCAGCATTTT. It codes for CASSQGIYQPQHF.

This chain connects TRBV28 to TRBJ2-4, with 8 bases identical to TRBD1. CDR1 is MDHEN, CDR2 SYDVKM, per germline. V dropped 3 bases and J dropped 0; count of bases not matched to a gene: 4. This CDR3 has 16 residues. The CDR3 here is CASSFSDRVAKNIQYF. As DNA, the CDR3 is TGTGCCAGCAGTTTCTCGGACAGGGTAGCCAAAAACATTCAGTACTTC.

The V gene is TRBV5-6, the J gene TRBJ2-5, with D perhaps matching TRBD1 or TRBD2 (5 bases each). The CDR3 is 15 residues long. The V gene lost 2 bases and the J gene lost 4 bases, with 15 bases spanning the gap. CDR1 SGHDT and CDR2 YYEEEE come from the germline V gene. The CDR3 region is CASSFRVSRGETQYF. CDR3 bases: TGTGCCAGCAGCTTCAGGGTTTCACGGGGAGAGACCCAGTACTTC. The variable domain in full, completed from reference TRBV5-6 and TRBJ2-5, reads DAGVTQSPTHLIKTRGQQVTLRCSPKSGHDTVSWYQQALGQGPQFIFQYYEEEERQRGNFPDRFSGHQFPNYSSELNVNALLLGDSALYLCASSFRVSRGETQYFGPGTRLLVL.

This clone was picked up one time. The chain employs TRBV5-5 and TRBJ2-3, with 8 positions matching TRBD2. The junction had 6 bases not matched to a gene; V was cut back by 0 bases and J by 9 bases. Germline values: CDR1 SGHKS, CDR2 YYEKEE (reference sequence). The CDR3 runs to 14 residues. CDR3 coding DNA: TGTGCCAGCAGCTTGGAGGTTAGCGGGAAGACGCAGTATTTT. Residues: CASSLEVSGKTQYF.

The gene calls are TRBV28 and TRBJ1-6; a weak D match, TRBD1 (6 bases). The CDR3 runs 15 residues. Germline V gene sequence: CDR1 MDHEN, CDR2 SYDVKM. Trimming left V 7 bases short and J 3 bases short, with 13 bases between. CDR3 DNA: TGTGCCAGCAACTCGGACAGAGACTATAATTCACCCCTCCACTTT. Amino acid sequence: CASNSDRDYNSPLHF. Based on the CDR3 plus reference TRBV28 and TRBJ1-6, the full variable domain is DVKVTQSSRYLVKRTGEKVFLECVQDMDHENMFWYRQDPGLGLRLIYFSYDVKMKEKGDIPEGYSVSREKKERFSLILESASTNQTSMYLCASNSDRDYNSPLHFGNGTRLTVT.

The chain combines TRBV7-9 with TRBJ2-3; D is possibly TRBD1 or TRBD2 (5 bases each). The CDR3 runs 16 residues. Germline V gives CDR1 SEHNR, CDR2 FQNEAQ (reference sequence). V gave up 1 base and J gave up 3 bases, with 14 bases separating them. CDR3 bases: TGTGCCAGCAGCTTAGGCAGGGAGAGGAGGACAGATACGCAGTATTTT. Its protein product is CASSLGRERRTDTQYF.